Following are 17 T cell receptor beta chains from one sample sequenced in a study of cytomegalovirus exposure and HLA in healthy donors. The study ran its PCR with 60 Vbeta and 13 Jbeta primers. Clones were sequenced by immunoSEQ multiplex PCR, and TCRdb holds only the in-frame ones, with some missing. The sample has 150,000 to 200,000 clones, roughly 74% seen once. Sample: PBMCs. These receptors all stem from a woman aged 40 to 50 in good health and CMV-seropositive.

This sequence joins TRBV5-4 and TRBJ2-6; possible D gene TRBD1, 6 bases. CDR1 is SGHNT and CDR2 is YYREEE in the germline V gene (reference sequence). With 4 bases removed from V and 2 bases from J, the gap between germline ends came to 10 bases. The CDR3 consists of 15 residues. In DNA, the CDR3 is TGTGCCAGCAGCCCACAGGGTGCTGGGGCCAACGTCCTGACTTTC. Residues: CASSPQGAGANVLTF.

A single count supports this clone. This chain links TRBV7-2 with TRBJ2-1, with 11 nucleotides matching TRBD2. The CDR3 consists of 17 residues. V shed 5 bases, J shed 7 bases, and the junction held 13 bases outside the gene matches. Germline lookup yields CDR1 SGHTA and CDR2 FQGNSA. The chain's CDR3 is CASSPQRVAGGPNEQFF. CDR3 sequence (DNA): TGTGCCAGCAGCCCTCAAAGGGTAGCGGGAGGGCCTAATGAGCAGTTCTTC.

A remark on this clone: This same CDR3 is encoded by further DNA sequences in the sample. The V gene is TRBV27, the J gene TRBJ1-1, with D possibly matching TRBD1 (6 bases). Germline-derived CDR1 and CDR2 are MNHEY and SMNVEV (reference sequence). The CDR3 totals 14 residues. V dropped 5 bases and J dropped 5 bases, with 15 bases sitting between them. The CDR3 DNA follows: TGTGCCAGCAGTCTTAGCACAGGGTATACTGAAGCTTTCTTT. It specifies CASSLSTGYTEAFF.

The chain joins TRBV5-1 to TRBJ2-7, with 8 bases aligning to TRBD1. Unmatched junction bases numbered 12, after V lost 3 bases and J lost 7 bases. The CDR3 contains 15 residues. Germline V gene lookup returns CDR1 SGHRS and CDR2 YFSETQ. For the CDR3, the DNA is TGCGCCAGCAGCTCCCTGGGACAGGACCCATTAGAGCAGTACTTC. Amino acids: CASSSLGQDPLEQYF.

The rearrangement uses TRBV10-3 and TRBJ1-5; no clear D gene. V was shortened by 4 bases and J by 10 bases, with 14 bases between the two germline ends. There are 13 residues in the CDR3. Looked up from germline, CDR1 is ENHRY and CDR2 is SYGVKD. The CDR3 DNA sequence: TGTGCCATCAGTGTTGGCCCGGAGAGCCCCCAGCATTTT. This sequence encodes CAISVGPESPQHF.

The chain links TRBV7-2 to TRBJ2-1; maybe TRBD2 (5 bases). Trimming cost V 4 bases and J 4 bases, with 14 bases left between them. The CDR3 consists of 15 residues. CDR1 SGHTA and CDR2 FQGNSA come from the germline V gene. CDR3 loop: CASSSLGSPYNEQFF. The DNA of the CDR3 is TGTGCCAGCAGCTCCCTGGGGAGTCCTTACAATGAGCAGTTCTTC.

This rearrangement joins TRBV4-3 to TRBJ1-3; D perhaps matches TRBD1 (6 bases). Germline CDR1 and CDR2: LGHNA and YSLEER. This CDR3 contains 15 residues. The V and J ends lost 1 base and 4 bases respectively, with 11 bases between them. The CDR3 spells CASSQGGGSGNTIYF. The CDR3 DNA is TGCGCCAGCAGCCAAGGAGGGGGATCGGGAAACACCATATATTTT.

The V call is TRBV7-9, the J call TRBJ2-7; 11 bases are a match to TRBD2. Germline V lookup: CDR1 SEHNR, CDR2 FQNEAQ (reference sequence). Losses at the gene ends were 4 bases for V and 6 bases for J; bases not matched to a gene: 20. The CDR3 is 19 residues long. The CDR3 loop is CASSSFIRTSGPPGGEQYF. The CDR3 nucleotides read TGTGCCAGCAGCTCCTTCATTAGGACTAGCGGGCCCCCTGGGGGCGAGCAGTACTTC.

V and J are TRBV29-1 and TRBJ1-4, with D unresolved. V gave up 8 bases and J gave up 0 bases, with 7 bases separating them. This CDR3 region has 12 residues. The germline CDR1 and CDR2 sequences are SQVTM and ANQGSEA. CDR3 protein: CSYLATNEKLFF. Here the CDR3 DNA reads TGCAGCTATCTTGCAACTAATGAAAAACTGTTTTTT. The full variable domain, with the rest looked up from reference TRBV29-1 and TRBJ1-4, is SAVISQKPSRDICQRGTSLTIQCQVDSQVTMMFWYRQQPGQSLTLIATANQGSEATYESGFVIDKFPISRPNLTFSTLTVSNMSPEDSSIYLCSYLATNEKLFFGSGTQLSVL.

The chain uses TRBV27 and TRBJ1-5; 9 nucleotides match TRBD1. Germline lookup yields CDR1 MNHEY and CDR2 SMNVEV (reference sequence). The CDR3 runs 14 residues. Trimming removed 6 bases from V and 1 base from J; junction bases left unmatched: 1. DNA for the CDR3: TGTGCCAGCAGGGGGACAGGGAGCAATCAGCCCCAGCATTTT. This translates into CASRGTGSNQPQHF.

In its sample, this clone was seen once. V and J are TRBV30 and TRBJ1-1; TRBD1 matches 10 bases. CDR1 GTSNPN and CDR2 SVGIG come from the germline V gene (reference sequence). This CDR3 comprises 14 residues. Losses at the gene ends were 4 bases for V and 5 bases for J; bases not matched to a gene: 7. The CDR3 spells CAWNTGQGRTEAFF. For the CDR3, the DNA is TGTGCCTGGAATACGGGACAGGGGAGAACTGAAGCTTTCTTT.

This clone appeared a few times. The chain's CDR3 is CATSRDSGVTWGYTF. The CDR3 DNA is TGTGCCACCAGCAGAGATAGCGGGGTGACCTGGGGCTACACCTTC. The V gene is TRBV15, the J gene TRBJ1-2; D unresolved. Per the germline V gene, CDR1 is LNHNV and CDR2 is YYDKDF (reference sequence). This CDR3 comprises 15 residues. Trimming stripped 0 bases from V and 8 bases from J, with 16 bases between.

This rearrangement joins TRBV7-2 to TRBJ2-7, with D possibly TRBD2 on 6 matching bases. CDR1 and CDR2 (germline): SGHTA, FQGNSA. This CDR3 is built from 14 residues. V dropped 3 bases and J dropped 7 bases, with 16 bases sitting between them. CDR3 residues: CASSLPSVIGEQYF. The CDR3 bases are TGTGCCAGCAGCTTGCCTAGCGTCATCGGGGAGCAGTACTTC.

Only a few counts were recorded for this clone. The V call is TRBV5-1, the J call TRBJ2-1; 8 bases fit TRBD2. The germline V gene encodes CDR1 SGHRS and CDR2 YFSETQ. V trimming: 2 bases; J trimming: 7 bases; junction bases outside the gene matches: 8. This CDR3 is built from 15 residues. In DNA, the CDR3 is TGCGCCAGCAGCTTAGGAGCGGGAGAGGTGAATGAGCAGTTCTTC. Translation gives CASSLGAGEVNEQFF. Together with reference TRBV5-1 and TRBJ2-1, the CDR3 gives the full variable domain: KAGVTQTPRYLIKTRGQQVTLSCSPISGHRSVSWYQQTPGQGLQFLFEYFSETQRNKGNFPGRFSGRQFSNSRSEMNVSTLELGDSALYLCASSLGAGEVNEQFFGPGTRLTVL.

The CDR3: CASSLGGGARRNEKLFF. CDR3 bases: TGTGCCAGCAGCTTGGGGGGTGGGGCCAGACGCAATGAAAAACTGTTTTTT. This sequence joins TRBV5-8 and TRBJ1-4, with D maybe TRBD1 (5 bases). There are 17 residues in the CDR3. V was shortened by 0 bases and J by 5 bases, with 17 bases between the two germline ends. The germline CDR1 and CDR2 sequences are SGHTS and YDEGEE.

The chain links TRBV5-1 to TRBJ1-1, with unresolved D. Germline V gives CDR1 SGHRS, CDR2 YFSETQ. The germline V and J ends were trimmed by 6 bases and 1 base, with 13 bases remaining between them. This CDR3 is 14 amino acids long. In DNA form, the CDR3 reads TGCGCCAGCAACTCTCTAGCAGAGAACACTGAAGCTTTCTTT. Amino acids: CASNSLAENTEAFF.

The rearrangement uses TRBV5-1 and TRBJ1-4, with D hard to call. This CDR3 contains 13 residues. V was trimmed by 2 bases and J by 0 bases, leaving 2 bases between them. Germline CDR1 is SGHRS and CDR2 is YFSETQ. For the CDR3, the DNA is TGCGCCAGCAGCTTCGCAACTAATGAAAAACTGTTTTTT. It codes for CASSFATNEKLFF.